This is a list of T cell receptor beta chains from one sample in a study of blood T cell repertoires in COVID-19. Using immunoSEQ multiplex PCR, the repertoire was profiled, and TCRdb retains in-frame clones only, with some absent. The sample lists nearly 50,000 clones; approximately 85% were seen once. Sequencing was performed on peripheral blood. These receptors were obtained from a human donor in a cohort sampled during active COVID-19. CDR3s include the opening cysteine and the closing phenylalanine or tryptophan. A D gene is named only where the DNA matches it firmly. Clone size is shown for a subset of rows, as once, few, many or a class of expanded clone.

d_gene	abundance	v_gene	j_gene	CDR3aa	CDR3nt
-	few	TRBV3-1/TRBV3-2	TRBJ1-2	CASSQVMQGLANYGYTF	TGTGCCAGCAGCCAAGTAATGCAGGGACTGGCTAACTATGGCTACACCTTC
-	-	TRBV29-1	TRBJ2-1	CSGQGEVRANEQFF	TGCAGCGGCCAAGGGGAGGTAAGGGCCAATGAGCAGTTCTTC
TRBD2	-	TRBV19	TRBJ2-5	CASSIGGGLRGAPVYF	TGTGCCAGTAGTATAGGTGGTGGTTTGCGGGGGGCCCCCGTGTACTTC
-	-	TRBV7-2	TRBJ2-5	CASSLIKTQYF	TGTGCCAGCAGCTTAATTAAGACCCAGTACTTC
-	once	TRBV6-5	TRBJ1-2	CASSYQGSVYGYTF	TGTGCCAGCAGTTACCAGGGTTCGGTATATGGCTACACCTTC
TRBD2	-	TRBV7-3	TRBJ2-5	CASSPSGIGETQYF	TGTGCCAGCAGCCCAAGCGGGATAGGGGAGACCCAGTACTTC
-	-	TRBV6-5	TRBJ2-7	CASTGRDGAYEQYF	TGTGCCTCCACCGGGCGGGACGGAGCCTACGAGCAGTACTTC
TRBD1	-	TRBV10-3	TRBJ2-1	CAISEAENRGIYDEQFF	TGTGCCATCAGTGAGGCAGAGAACAGGGGTATATACGATGAGCAGTTCTTC
-	-	TRBV19	TRBJ2-1	CASSTRPGQPLYNEQFF	TGTGCCAGTAGTACTAGGCCGGGACAACCACTCTACAATGAGCAGTTCTTC
-	-	TRBV19	TRBJ1-1	CASSIGRLGPGAEAFF	TGTGCCAGTAGTATAGGGAGGTTGGGGCCGGGGGCTGAAGCTTTCTTT
TRBD1	-	TRBV2	TRBJ1-5	CASNDRETQPQHF	TGTGCCAGCAATGACAGGGAAACTCAGCCCCAGCATTTT
TRBD2	-	TRBV18	TRBJ2-3	CASSPLPGLAGNSTDTQYF	TGTGCCAGCTCACCTCTTCCGGGACTAGCGGGGAATAGCACAGATACGCAGTATTTT
-	few	TRBV19	TRBJ1-5	CASSIAGAFNQPQHF	TGTGCCAGTAGTATAGCAGGGGCCTTCAATCAGCCCCAGCATTTT
-	-	TRBV4-3	TRBJ1-2	CASSQEYSTNYGYTF	TGCGCCAGCAGCCAAGAATACAGTACTAACTATGGCTACACCTTC
TRBD1	-	TRBV6-6	TRBJ2-7	CASRMTGLDHEQYF	TGTGCCAGCAGAATGACAGGGCTGGACCACGAGCAGTACTTC
-	-	TRBV21-1	TRBJ2-1	CASSKVGTGFGEQFF	TGTGCCAGCAGCAAAGTTGGGACAGGGTTCGGAGAGCAGTTCTTC
TRBD2	-	TRBV9	TRBJ2-5	CASSVGASGGVGTQYF	TGTGCCAGCAGCGTAGGGGCTAGCGGGGGAGTCGGGACCCAGTACTTC